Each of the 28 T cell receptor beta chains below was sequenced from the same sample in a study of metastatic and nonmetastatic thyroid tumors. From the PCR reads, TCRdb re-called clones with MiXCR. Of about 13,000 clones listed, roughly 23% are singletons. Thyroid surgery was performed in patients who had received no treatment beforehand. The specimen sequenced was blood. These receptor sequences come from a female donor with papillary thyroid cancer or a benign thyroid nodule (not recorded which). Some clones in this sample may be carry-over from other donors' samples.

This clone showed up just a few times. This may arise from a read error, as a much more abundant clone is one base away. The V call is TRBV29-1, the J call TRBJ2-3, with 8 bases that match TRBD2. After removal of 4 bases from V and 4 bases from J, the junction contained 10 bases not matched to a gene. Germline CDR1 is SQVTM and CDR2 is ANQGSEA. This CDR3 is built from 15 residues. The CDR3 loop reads CSVVRVSGGPDTQYF. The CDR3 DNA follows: TGCAGCGTTGTTCGCGTCAGCGGGGGTCCAGATACGCAGTATTTT.

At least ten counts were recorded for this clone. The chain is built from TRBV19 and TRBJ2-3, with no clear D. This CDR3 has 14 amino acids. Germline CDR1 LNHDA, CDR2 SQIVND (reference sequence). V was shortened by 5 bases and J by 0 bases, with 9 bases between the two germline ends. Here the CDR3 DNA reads TGTGCCAGTAGTTCCACTGTAAGCACAGATACGCAGTATTTT. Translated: CASSSTVSTDTQYF.

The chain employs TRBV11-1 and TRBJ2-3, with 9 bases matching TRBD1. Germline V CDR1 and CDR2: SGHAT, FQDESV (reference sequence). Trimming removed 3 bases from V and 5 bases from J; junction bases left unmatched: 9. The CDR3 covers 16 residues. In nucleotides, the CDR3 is TGTGCCAGCAGCTTTCCTAGACAGGGGGATAGAGATACGCAGTATTTT. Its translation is CASSFPRQGDRDTQYF.

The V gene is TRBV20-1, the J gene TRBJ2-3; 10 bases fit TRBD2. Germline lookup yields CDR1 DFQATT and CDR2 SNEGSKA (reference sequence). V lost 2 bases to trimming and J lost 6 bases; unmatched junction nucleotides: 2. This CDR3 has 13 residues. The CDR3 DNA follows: TGCAGTGCTAGAACTAGCGGGAAGGATACGCAGTATTTT. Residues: CSARTSGKDTQYF.

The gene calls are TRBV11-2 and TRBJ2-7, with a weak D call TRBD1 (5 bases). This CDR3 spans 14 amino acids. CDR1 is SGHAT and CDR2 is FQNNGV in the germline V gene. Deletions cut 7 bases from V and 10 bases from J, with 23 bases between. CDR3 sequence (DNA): TGTGCCAGCACCCCGGACGCTCGGCAGGGCTATCAGTACTTC. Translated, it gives CASTPDARQGYQYF. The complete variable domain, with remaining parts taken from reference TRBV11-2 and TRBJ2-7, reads EAGVAQSPRYKIIEKRQSVAFWCNPISGHATLYWYQQILGQGPKLLIQFQNNGVVDDSQLPKDRFSAERLKGVDSTLKIQPAKLEDSAVYLCASTPDARQGYQYFGPGTRLTVT.

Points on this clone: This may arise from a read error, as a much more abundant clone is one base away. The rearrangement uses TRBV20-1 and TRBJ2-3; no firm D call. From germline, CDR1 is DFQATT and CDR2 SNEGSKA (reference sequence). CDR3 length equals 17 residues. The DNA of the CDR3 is TGTAGTGTAAGCGATATTAGCTGGGGTCTAGGCACAGATACGCAGTATTTT. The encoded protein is CSVSDISWGLGTDTQYF.

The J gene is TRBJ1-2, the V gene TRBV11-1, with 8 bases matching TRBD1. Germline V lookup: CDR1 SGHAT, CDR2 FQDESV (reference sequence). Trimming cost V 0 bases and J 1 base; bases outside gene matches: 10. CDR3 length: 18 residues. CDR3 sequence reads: CASSLALAGGLSNYGYTF. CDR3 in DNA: TGTGCCAGCAGCTTAGCGCTCGCAGGGGGCTTAAGTAACTATGGCTACACCTTC.

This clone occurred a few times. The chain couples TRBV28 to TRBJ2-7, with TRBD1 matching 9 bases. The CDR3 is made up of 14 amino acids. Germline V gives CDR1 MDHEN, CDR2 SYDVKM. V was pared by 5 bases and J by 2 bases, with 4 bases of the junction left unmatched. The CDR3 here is CASSEWTGAYEQYF. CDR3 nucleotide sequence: TGTGCCAGCAGTGAATGGACAGGGGCCTACGAGCAGTACTTC.

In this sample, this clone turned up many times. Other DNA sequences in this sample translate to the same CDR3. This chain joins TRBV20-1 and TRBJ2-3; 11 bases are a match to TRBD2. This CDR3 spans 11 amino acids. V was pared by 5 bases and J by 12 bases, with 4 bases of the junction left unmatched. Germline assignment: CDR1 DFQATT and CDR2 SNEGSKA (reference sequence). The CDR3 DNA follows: TGCAGTGCTTCGACTAGCGGGACCCAGTATTTT. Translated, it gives CSASTSGTQYF.

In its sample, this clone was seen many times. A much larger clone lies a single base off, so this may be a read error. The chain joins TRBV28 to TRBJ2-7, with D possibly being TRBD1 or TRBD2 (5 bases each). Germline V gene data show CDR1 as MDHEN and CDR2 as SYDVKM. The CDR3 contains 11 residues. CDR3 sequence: CASSHRGSQDF. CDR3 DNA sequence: TGTGCCAGCAGTCACCGGGGCTCCCAAGACTTC.

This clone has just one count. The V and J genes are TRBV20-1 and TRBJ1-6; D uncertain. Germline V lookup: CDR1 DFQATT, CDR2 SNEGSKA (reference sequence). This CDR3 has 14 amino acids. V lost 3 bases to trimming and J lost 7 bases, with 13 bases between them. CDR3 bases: TGCAGTGCTAGTGGGGATTTACCAAATTCACCCCTCCACTTT. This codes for CSASGDLPNSPLHF.

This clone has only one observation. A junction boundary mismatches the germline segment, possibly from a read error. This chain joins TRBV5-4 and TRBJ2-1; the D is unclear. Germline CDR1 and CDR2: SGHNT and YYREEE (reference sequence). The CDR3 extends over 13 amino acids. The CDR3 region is CASSLELYNEHFF. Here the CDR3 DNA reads TGTGCCAGCAGCCTGGAACTTTACAATGAGCATTTCTTC.

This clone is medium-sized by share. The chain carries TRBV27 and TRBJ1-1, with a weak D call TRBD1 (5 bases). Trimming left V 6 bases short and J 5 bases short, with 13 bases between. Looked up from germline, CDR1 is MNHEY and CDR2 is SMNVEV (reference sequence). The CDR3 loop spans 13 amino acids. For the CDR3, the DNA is TGTGCCAGCAGAACCTCAGGGAATACTGAAGCTTTCTTT. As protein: CASRTSGNTEAFF.

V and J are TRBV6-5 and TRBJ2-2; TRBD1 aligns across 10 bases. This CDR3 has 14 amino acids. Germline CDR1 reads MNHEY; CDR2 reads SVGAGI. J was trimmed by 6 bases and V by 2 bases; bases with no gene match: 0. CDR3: CASSYGTGAGELFF. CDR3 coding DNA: TGTGCCAGCAGTTACGGGACAGGGGCCGGGGAGCTGTTTTTT.

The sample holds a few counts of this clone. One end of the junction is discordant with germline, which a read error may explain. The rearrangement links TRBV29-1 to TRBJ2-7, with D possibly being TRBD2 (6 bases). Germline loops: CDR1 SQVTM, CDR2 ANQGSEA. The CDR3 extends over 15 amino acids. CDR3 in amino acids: CSVEDPGGADYEHYF. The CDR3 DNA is TGCAGCGTTGAAGATCCCGGGGGTGCCGACTACGAGCATTACTTC.

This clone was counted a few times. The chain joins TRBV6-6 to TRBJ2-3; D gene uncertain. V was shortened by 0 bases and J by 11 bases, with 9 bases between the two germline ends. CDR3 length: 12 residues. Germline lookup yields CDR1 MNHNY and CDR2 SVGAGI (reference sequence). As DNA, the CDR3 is TGTGCCAGCAGTTACTCGAGATATATGCAGTATTTT. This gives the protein CASSYSRYMQYF.

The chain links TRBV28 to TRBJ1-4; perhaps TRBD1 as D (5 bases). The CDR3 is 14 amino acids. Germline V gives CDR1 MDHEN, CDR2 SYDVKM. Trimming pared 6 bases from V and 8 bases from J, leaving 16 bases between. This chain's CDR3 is CASRERGEGEKLFF. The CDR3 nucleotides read TGTGCCAGCAGGGAGAGAGGAGAGGGGGAAAAACTGTTTTTT.

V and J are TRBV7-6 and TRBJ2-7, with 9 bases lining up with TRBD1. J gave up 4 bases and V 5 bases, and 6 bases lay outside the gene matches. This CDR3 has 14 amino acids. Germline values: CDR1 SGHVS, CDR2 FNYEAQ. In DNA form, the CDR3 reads TGTGCCAGCAGCCTGACAGGGGGGGGATACGAGCAGTACTTC. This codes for CASSLTGGGYEQYF.

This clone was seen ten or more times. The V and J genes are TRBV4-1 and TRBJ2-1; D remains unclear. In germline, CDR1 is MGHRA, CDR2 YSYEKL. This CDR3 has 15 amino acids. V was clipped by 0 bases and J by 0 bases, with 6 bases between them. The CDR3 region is CASSQDPASYNEQFF. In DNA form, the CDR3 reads TGCGCCAGCAGCCAAGATCCCGCCTCCTACAATGAGCAGTTCTTC.

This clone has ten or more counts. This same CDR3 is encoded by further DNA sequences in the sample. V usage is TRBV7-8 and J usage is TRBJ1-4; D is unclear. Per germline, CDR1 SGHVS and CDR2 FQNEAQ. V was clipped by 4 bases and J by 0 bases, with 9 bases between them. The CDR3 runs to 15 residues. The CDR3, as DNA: TGTGCCAGCAGCTCCGACGGTGCAACTAATGAAAAACTGTTTTTT. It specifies CASSSDGATNEKLFF.

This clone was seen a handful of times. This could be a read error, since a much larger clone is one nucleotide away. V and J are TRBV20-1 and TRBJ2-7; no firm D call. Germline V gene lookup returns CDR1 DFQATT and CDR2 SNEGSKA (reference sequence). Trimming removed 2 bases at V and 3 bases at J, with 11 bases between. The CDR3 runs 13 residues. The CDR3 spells CSARRVGVYEQYF. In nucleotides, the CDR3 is TGCAGTGCTAGAAGGGTGGGTGTCTACGAGCAGTACTTC.

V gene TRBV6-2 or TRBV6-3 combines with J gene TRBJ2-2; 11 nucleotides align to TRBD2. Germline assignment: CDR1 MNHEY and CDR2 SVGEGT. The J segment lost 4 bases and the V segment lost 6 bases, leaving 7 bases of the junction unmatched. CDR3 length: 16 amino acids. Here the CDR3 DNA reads TGTGCCAGCAGCGTTAGCGGGGGGGGGGTCACCGGGGAGCTGTTTTTT. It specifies CASSVSGGGVTGELFF.

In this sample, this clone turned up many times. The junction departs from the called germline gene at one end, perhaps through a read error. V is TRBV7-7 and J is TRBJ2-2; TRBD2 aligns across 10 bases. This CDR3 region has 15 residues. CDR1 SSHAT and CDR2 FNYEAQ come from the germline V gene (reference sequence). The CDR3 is CASSPLAGGTGELFF. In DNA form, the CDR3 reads TGTGCTAGCAGCCCCTTAGCGGGAGGCACCGGGGAGCTGTTTTTT.

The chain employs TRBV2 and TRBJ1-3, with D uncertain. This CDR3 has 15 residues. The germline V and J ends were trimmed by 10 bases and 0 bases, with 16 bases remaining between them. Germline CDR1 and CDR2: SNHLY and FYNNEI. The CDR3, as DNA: TGTGCCACCAGACAACAGCGTTTCTCTGGAAACACCATATATTTT. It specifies CATRQQRFSGNTIYF.

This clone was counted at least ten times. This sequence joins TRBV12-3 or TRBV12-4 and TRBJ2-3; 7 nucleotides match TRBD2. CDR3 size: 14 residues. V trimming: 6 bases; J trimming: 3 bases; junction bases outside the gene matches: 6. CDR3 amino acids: CASSSRGGTDTQYF. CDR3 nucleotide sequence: TGTGCCAGCAGCTCACGCGGGGGAACAGATACGCAGTATTTT.

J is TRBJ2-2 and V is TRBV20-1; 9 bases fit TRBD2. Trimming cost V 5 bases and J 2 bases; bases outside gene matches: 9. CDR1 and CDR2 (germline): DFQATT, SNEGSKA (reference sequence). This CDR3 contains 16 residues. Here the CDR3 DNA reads TGCAGTGCTGTTGACCTAGCGGGAAGAAACACCGGGGAGCTGTTTTTT. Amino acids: CSAVDLAGRNTGELFF.

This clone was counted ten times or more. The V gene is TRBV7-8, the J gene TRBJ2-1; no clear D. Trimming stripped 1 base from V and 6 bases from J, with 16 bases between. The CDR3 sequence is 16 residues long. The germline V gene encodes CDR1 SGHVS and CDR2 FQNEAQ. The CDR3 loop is CASSLELLGRGNEQFF. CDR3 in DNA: TGTGCCAGCAGCTTAGAGTTACTCGGAAGAGGCAATGAGCAGTTCTTC.

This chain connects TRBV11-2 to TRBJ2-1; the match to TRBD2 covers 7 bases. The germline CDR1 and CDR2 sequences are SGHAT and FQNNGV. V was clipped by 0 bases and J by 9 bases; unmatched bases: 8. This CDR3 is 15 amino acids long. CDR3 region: CASSLEWLADGEQFF. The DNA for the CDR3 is TGTGCCAGCAGCTTAGAATGGCTAGCGGATGGTGAGCAGTTCTTC.